The 22 T cell receptor beta chains listed next were all sequenced from one sample in a study of T cell repertoires in cytomegalovirus infection. TCRdb re-called the reads with MiXCR, one entry per CDR3 protein. The table includes under 850,000 distinct CDR3 sequences, 35% to 40% detected once. Sequencing input: PBMCs. The receptor source for this set is a human donor in good health (CMV status not recorded). Some clones in this sample may be carry-over from other donors' samples.

Concerning this clonotype: Given the absence of the conserved phenylalanine or tryptophan at the CDR3 end, a read error is likely. V and J are TRBV12-3 or TRBV12-4 and TRBJ1-5; D may be TRBD1 (6 bases). CDR3 length: 14 amino acids. The V end lost 9 bases, the J end lost 1 base, and 13 bases lay between the germline ends. The chain's CDR3 is CASNRDISNQPQHC. The CDR3 DNA sequence: TGTGCCAGTAATCGGGACATAAGCAATCAGCCCCAGCATTGT.

The rearrangement links TRBV6-2 or TRBV6-3 to TRBJ2-3; TRBD2 matches at 10 bases. CDR1 and CDR2 from the germline V gene are MNHEY and SVGEGT. This CDR3 is 15 amino acids long. Germline trimming cut 4 bases from V and 4 bases from J; bases unmatched to any gene: 5. CDR3 sequence: CASSSLAGVPDTQYF. For the CDR3, the DNA is TGTGCCAGCAGTTCCCTAGCGGGAGTCCCAGATACGCAGTATTTT.

This clonotype was counted ten times or more. The rearrangement links TRBV7-8 to TRBJ2-1; TRBD2 aligns across 11 bases. With V trimmed by 4 bases and J by 9 bases, 11 bases remained unmatched. CDR3 length: 16 residues. Germline lookup yields CDR1 SGHVS and CDR2 FQNEAQ. CDR3 loop: CASSSVIAGGAGEQFF. The CDR3 DNA reads TGTGCCAGCAGCTCCGTAATAGCGGGAGGGGCGGGTGAGCAGTTCTTC.

This clonotype appeared a few times. The chain links TRBV7-2 to TRBJ2-2, with 8 bases lining up with TRBD1. Germline V gene lookup returns CDR1 SGHTA and CDR2 FQGNSA. V trimming: 5 bases; J trimming: 8 bases; junction bases outside the gene matches: 16. This CDR3 contains 17 residues. This CDR3 is CASSISGRQGAVGELFF. CDR3 in DNA: TGTGCCAGCAGCATTAGCGGCCGGCAGGGGGCGGTAGGGGAGCTGTTTTTT.

This sequence joins TRBV29-1 and TRBJ2-2; 8 nucleotides line up with TRBD1. V lost 4 bases, J lost 5 bases, and 6 bases stayed unmatched. The CDR3 extends over 14 amino acids. Per the germline V gene, CDR1 is SQVTM and CDR2 is ANQGSEA. The CDR3 here is CSVVGRGRTGELFF. The CDR3 region has the DNA TGCAGCGTTGTTGGCAGGGGGCGGACCGGGGAGCTGTTTTTT.

This chain connects TRBV7-6 to TRBJ1-6, with D unclear. The CDR3 sequence is 14 residues long. Trimming removed 5 bases from V and 5 bases from J, with 10 bases in between. The germline CDR1 and CDR2 sequences are SGHVS and FNYEAQ. CDR3 residues: CASSVRRDNSPLHF. The CDR3 DNA is TGTGCCAGCAGCGTCAGACGGGATAATTCACCCCTCCACTTT.

The chain recombines TRBV27 with TRBJ1-1; D perhaps matches TRBD1 (6 bases). This CDR3 is built from 19 residues. Germline CDR1 is MNHEY and CDR2 is SMNVEV (reference sequence). V was cut by 6 bases and J by 1 base, with 27 bases left in between. Here the CDR3 reads CASRHARTLMGAENTEAFF. The CDR3 coding sequence is TGTGCCAGCAGACATGCACGGACGTTAATGGGGGCAGAGAACACTGAAGCTTTCTTT.

This clonotype occurred a few times. This chain joins TRBV7-2 and TRBJ1-2, with 9 bases lining up with TRBD1. This CDR3 is 15 amino acids long. The ends lost 4 bases at V and 5 bases at J; junction bases unmatched: 8. Germline V gene sequence: CDR1 SGHTA, CDR2 FQGNSA. The CDR3 loop is CASSSRTGEVYGYTF. CDR3 in DNA: TGTGCCAGCAGCTCGCGGACAGGGGAGGTTTATGGCTACACCTTC. Complete variable domain (other parts from reference TRBV7-2 and TRBJ1-2): GAGVSQSPSNKVTEKGKDVELRCDPISGHTALYWYRQSLGQGLEFLIYFQGNSAPDKSGLPSDRFSAERTGGSVSTLTIQRTQQEDSAVYLCASSSRTGEVYGYTFGSGTRLTVV.

The CDR3 DNA is TGCGCCAGCAGCTTGGTTGGGTTGCCAGCCTATGGCTACACCTTC. Protein sequence: CASSLVGLPAYGYTF. The genes are TRBV5-1 and TRBJ1-2; D remains unclear. The V and J ends lost 0 bases and 4 bases respectively, with 13 bases between them. Germline CDR1 reads SGHRS; CDR2 reads YFSETQ. The CDR3 has 15 amino acids.

In DNA form, the CDR3 reads TGTGCCAGCAGTTTAGGGGACAGGGTCTACGAGCAGTACTTC. It translates to CASSLGDRVYEQYF. V gene TRBV12-3 or TRBV12-4 combines with J gene TRBJ2-7, with TRBD1 matching 9 bases. Losses at the gene ends were 1 base for V and 3 bases for J; bases not matched to a gene: 1. The CDR3 extends over 14 amino acids.

In this sample, this clonotype turned up a few times. This chain links TRBV7-9 with TRBJ1-1; D might be TRBD1 (5 bases). The CDR3 is made up of 16 amino acids. Per germline, CDR1 SEHNR and CDR2 FQNEAQ (reference sequence). Trimming took off 5 bases at V and 5 bases at J, with 21 bases between the two ends. CDR3 residues: CASSPHPGARGTEAFF. The CDR3 DNA sequence: TGTGCCAGCAGCCCTCACCCCGGGGCTCGCGGTACTGAAGCTTTCTTT. The full variable domain, its missing parts supplied by reference TRBV7-9 and TRBJ1-1, is DTGVSQNPRHKITKRGQNVTFRCDPISEHNRLYWYRQTLGQGPEFLTYFQNEAQLEKSRLLSDRFSAERPKGSFSTLEIQRTEQGDSAMYLCASSPHPGARGTEAFFGQGTRLTVV.

This clonotype was observed a handful of times. The chain has TRBV7-8 and TRBJ2-5, with TRBD2 identical over 8 bases. In germline, CDR1 is SGHVS, CDR2 FQNEAQ. The CDR3 has 14 residues. In DNA form, the CDR3 reads TGTGCTGGGGGCGGGGGGACTAATCAAGAGACCCAGTACTTC. Encoded protein: CAGGGGTNQETQYF.

The chain recombines TRBV6-5 with TRBJ1-2; D is ambiguous. The CDR3 has 12 residues. V lost 2 bases and J 8 bases, leaving 9 bases between the germline ends. Germline V gene lookup returns CDR1 MNHEY and CDR2 SVGAGI. CDR3: CASSYGTSGYTF. The CDR3 nucleotides are TGTGCCAGCAGTTACGGCACTTCGGGCTACACCTTC.

The chain uses TRBV25-1 and TRBJ2-1, with 16 bases aligning to TRBD2. This CDR3 region has 20 residues. Germline V gene lookup returns CDR1 MGHDK and CDR2 SYGVNS. J lost 3 bases, V lost 6 bases, and 14 bases had no gene match. CDR3 region: CASSAPTGTSGRAVYNEQFF. The CDR3, as DNA: TGTGCCAGCAGCGCCCCGACCGGGACTAGCGGGAGGGCCGTCTACAATGAGCAGTTCTTC.

This clonotype has only a few counts. The rearrangement uses TRBV12-3 or TRBV12-4 and TRBJ1-4; D may be TRBD1 (6 bases). The ends were cut back, 6 bases at V and 0 bases at J, with 11 bases in the middle. The CDR3 runs 15 residues. CDR3 coding DNA: TGTGCCAGCAGGCGGGACACAGCAACTAATGAAAAACTGTTTTTT. It is translated as CASRRDTATNEKLFF.

This chain links TRBV20-1 with TRBJ1-1, with D uncertain. The CDR3 runs 12 residues. In germline, CDR1 is DFQATT, CDR2 SNEGSKA (reference sequence). Trimming removed 2 bases from V and 6 bases from J, with 10 bases in between. In DNA, the CDR3 is TGCAGTGCTAGACGACACCCGCCTGAAGCTTTCTTT. Translated, it gives CSARRHPPEAFF.

Worth noting for this clonotype: Relative to the germline gene, one junction end is altered; a read error may explain this. The CDR3 bases are TGTGCCAGCAGCTTCGGAGATGGTGAGCAGTTCTTT. The encoded protein is CASSFGDGEQFF. The chain employs TRBV7-4 and TRBJ2-1; no firm D call. The CDR3 is 12 amino acids. Germline CDR1 reads SGHVT; CDR2 reads SQSDAQ.

In its sample, this clonotype was seen many times. This chain joins TRBV7-8 and TRBJ2-1, with D perhaps being TRBD1 or TRBD2 (5 bases each). Germline-derived CDR1 and CDR2 are SGHVS and FQNEAQ. This CDR3 comprises 15 residues. V was pared by 5 bases and J by 4 bases, with 15 bases between. CDR3 in DNA: TGTGCCAGCAGCCCAGAGGGACGGTCTTACAATGAGCAGTTCTTC. This encodes CASSPEGRSYNEQFF.

The V call is TRBV7-9, the J call TRBJ2-7; D unclear. This CDR3 has 12 amino acids. Germline V gene lookup returns CDR1 SEHNR and CDR2 FQNEAQ (reference sequence). Between the trimmed V and J ends, which lost 3 bases and 6 bases, there was a span of 9 bases. CDR3 residues: CASSFGAGEQYF. As DNA, the CDR3 is TGTGCCAGCAGCTTCGGAGCAGGCGAGCAGTACTTC.

This clonotype was counted between two and nine times. The chain carries TRBV29-1 and TRBJ2-1, with D perhaps matching TRBD2 (6 bases). The CDR3 is made up of 14 amino acids. The germline CDR1 and CDR2 sequences are SQVTM and ANQGSEA. V was shortened by 7 bases and J by 1 base, with 14 bases between the two germline ends. CDR3 nucleotide sequence: TGCAGCGCTTTGGGACTTTTGTCCTACAATGAGCAGTTCTTC. It codes for CSALGLLSYNEQFF.

CDR3 nucleotide sequence: TGCAGCGCCGAGACAGCTTCTGGGGCCAACGTCCTGACTTTC. Encoded protein: CSAETASGANVLTF. The genes are TRBV29-1 and TRBJ2-6; TRBD1 is a possible D gene (5 bases). From germline, CDR1 is SQVTM and CDR2 ANQGSEA. Between the trimmed V and J ends, which lost 7 bases and 1 base, there was a span of 11 bases. CDR3 size: 14 residues.

This clonotype appeared a few times. The genes are TRBV7-9 and TRBJ2-1; tentative D call: TRBD2 (6 bases). CDR1 SEHNR and CDR2 FQNEAQ come from the germline V gene (reference sequence). The germline V and J ends were trimmed by 2 bases and 7 bases, with 12 bases remaining between them. This CDR3 has 14 amino acids. The DNA of the CDR3 is TGTGCCAGCAGCTTACCAGTAGCGGCTAATGAGCAGTTCTTC. Translated, it gives CASSLPVAANEQFF.